The clone carrying this TCR beta chain was observed at least ten times. The antigen remains undetermined. Germline loops: CDR1 SGHTA, CDR2 FQGNSA. This CDR3 spans 15 amino acids. The V and J ends lost 4 bases and 4 bases respectively, with 13 bases between them. Molecular barcoding with unique molecular identifiers was used for the TCRbeta library. MiXCR was run by TCRdb on the PCR reads, yielding one entry per CDR3 protein. The data hold over 400,000 distinct CDR3 sequences, with around two fifths observed a single time. The sample comes from a study of T-cell reconstitution after alpha-beta-depleted transplantation in children. The study's findings and limits: After transplant, at about two months, alpha-beta T cells were reportedly derived from several hundred expanded graft clones.

This clonotype originated in a girl under 10 years old with aplastic anemia, due to receive a stem cell transplant. The V and J genes are TRBV7-2 and TRBJ1-4, with D possibly being TRBD1 (5 bases). Sample: PBMCs, taken before TCRalphabeta/CD19-depleted stem cell transplant. The CDR3 loop is CASSSQGSHNEKLFF. The CDR3 DNA reads as TGTGCCAGCAGCTCGCAGGGTTCCCATAATGAAAAACTGTTTTTT.